This is a list of T cell receptor beta chains from one sample in a study of blood T cell repertoires in COVID-19. Here immunoSEQ multiplex PCR was the method, and the copy in TCRdb shows in-frame clones only, minus some. The table includes roughly 250,000 clones, approximately 90% detected once. Sample: peripheral blood. These receptors originate from a woman in her forties who had recovered from COVID-19. Both conserved end residues are part of each CDR3. The D gene is left open where the match is weak. Clone size is not always given. Where it is, it says once, few, many or a class for expanded clones.

TRBV29-1	TRBD2	14	.	TRBJ2-7	TGCAGCGTTGAAGGACTAGCGACCTCCTACGAGCAGTACTTC	CSVEGLATSYEQYF
TRBV7-8	TRBD2	20	.	TRBJ2-1	TGTGCCAGCGGCACCCGCCCCATGAGGCCTAGCGGGAGCTCCTACAATGAGCAGTTCTTC	CASGTRPMRPSGSSYNEQFF
TRBV4-1	TRBD1	17	.	TRBJ1-4	TGCGCCAGCAGCCAGCGGGAGGGACAGCCACCCCTGGGGAAACTGTTTTTT	CASSQREGQPPLGKLFF
TRBV2	TRBD2	17	once	TRBJ2-2	TGTGCCAGCAGTGACCCAGGACTAGCGGGACGGGCCGGGGAGCTGTTTTTT	CASSDPGLAGRAGELFF
TRBV4-1	TRBD2	15	.	TRBJ2-1	TGCGCCAGCAGCCTACGGGAGGGCCTAGGGAATGAGCAGTTCTTC	CASSLREGLGNEQFF
TRBV18	TRBD1	13	.	TRBJ1-2	TGTGCCAGCTCACCCTGGACAGGGGATGGCTACACCTTC	CASSPWTGDGYTF
TRBV7-8	TRBD2	16	.	TRBJ2-3	TGTGCCAGCAGGGCCGGGGCTAGCGGGACAACAGATACGCAGTATTTT	CASRAGASGTTDTQYF
TRBV11-3	.	20	.	TRBJ1-1	TGTGCCAGCAGCTCAAAGCTTAGTCTACGGGACACTTTAGCGAACACTGAAGCTTTCTTT	CASSSKLSLRDTLANTEAFF
TRBV6-1	.	13	once	TRBJ1-2	TGTGCCAGCAGTGAAGAGGGGAACTATGGCTACACCTTC	CASSEEGNYGYTF
TRBV7-2	.	15	.	TRBJ2-4	TGTGCCAGCAGCTTAGAGGGGATAGCCAAAAACATTCAGTACTTC	CASSLEGIAKNIQYF
TRBV11-3	TRBD1	17	.	TRBJ2-1	TGTGCCAGCAGCTTAGATGGGGGGCAGGGGGCTTACAATGAGCAGTTCTTC	CASSLDGGQGAYNEQFF
TRBV6-5	.	10	.	TRBJ1-1	TGTGCCAGCTTCAGGGGTGAAGCTTTCTTT	CASFRGEAFF